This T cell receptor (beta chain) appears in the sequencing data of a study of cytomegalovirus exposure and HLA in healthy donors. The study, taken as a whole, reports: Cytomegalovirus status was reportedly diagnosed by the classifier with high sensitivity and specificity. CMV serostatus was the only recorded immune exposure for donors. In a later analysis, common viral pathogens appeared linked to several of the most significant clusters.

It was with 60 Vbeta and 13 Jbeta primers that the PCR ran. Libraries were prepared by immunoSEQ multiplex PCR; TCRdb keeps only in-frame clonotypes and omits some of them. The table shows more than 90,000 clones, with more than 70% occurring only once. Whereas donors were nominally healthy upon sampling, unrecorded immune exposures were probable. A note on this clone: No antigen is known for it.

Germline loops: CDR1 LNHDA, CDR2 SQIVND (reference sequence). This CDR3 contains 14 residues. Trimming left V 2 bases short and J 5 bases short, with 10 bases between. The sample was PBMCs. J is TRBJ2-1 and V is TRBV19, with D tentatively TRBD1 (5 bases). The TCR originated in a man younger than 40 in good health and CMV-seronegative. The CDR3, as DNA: TGTGCCAGTAGTATATCAGGCAGGGACAATGAGCAGTTCTTC. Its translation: CASSISGRDNEQFF.